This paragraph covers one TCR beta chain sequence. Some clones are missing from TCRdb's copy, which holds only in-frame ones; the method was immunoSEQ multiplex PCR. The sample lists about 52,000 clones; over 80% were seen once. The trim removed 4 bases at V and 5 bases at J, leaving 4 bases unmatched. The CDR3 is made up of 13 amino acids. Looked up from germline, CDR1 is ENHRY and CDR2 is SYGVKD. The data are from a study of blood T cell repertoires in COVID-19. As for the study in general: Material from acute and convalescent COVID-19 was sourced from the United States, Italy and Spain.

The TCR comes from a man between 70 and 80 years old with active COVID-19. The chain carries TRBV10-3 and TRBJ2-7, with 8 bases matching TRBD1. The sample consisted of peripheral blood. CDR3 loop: CAISARGQDEQYF. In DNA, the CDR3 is TGTGCCATCAGTGCCAGGGGGCAGGACGAGCAGTACTTC.